One TCR beta chain is described in this entry. One junction end disagrees with the germline gene, perhaps due to a read error. Previously, flow cytometry had revealed CD8+CD57+ cell expansion in the patients chosen for sequencing. The data belong to a study of CD8+CD57+ T cells in acquired aplastic anemia. According to the study, genomic DNA was the template for TCR beta VDJ and CDR3 profiling. TCRdb called the reads again in MiXCR, with one record for every CDR3 protein. Among roughly 250,000 distinct CDR3 sequences, approximately 80% were seen once, and the ten largest hold about two fifths. The CDR3 is made up of 14 amino acids. Germline lookup yields CDR1 DFQATT and CDR2 SNEGSKA (reference sequence).

The sequenced material came from sorted CD4+, CD8+, or CD8+CD57+ T cells (not recorded which) from PBMCs. The V and J genes are TRBV20-1 and TRBJ2-1, with a possible D match to TRBD2 (5 bases). The clonotype was recovered from a human donor with aplastic anemia. In nucleotides, the CDR3 is TGCAGTGCCAGAGGGTTTTTCGCCTACAATGAGCAGTTCTTC. Translated: CSARGFFAYNEQFF.